These T cell receptor beta chains were read from a single sample in a study of T cells in narcolepsy. TCRdb's copy holds only in-frame clones and misses some; the assay was immunoSEQ multiplex PCR. The sample includes 26,000 or so clones, 75% to 85% of them seen just once. The sample comprised CD45RA- memory CD4+ T cells from PBMCs. The origin of the receptors is a human donor with narcolepsy. The CDR3 runs from the conserved cysteine through the conserved F or W. The D gene is left open where the match is weak. Not all rows give a size; the values are once, few, many and, for expanded clones, a class.

>TRBJ2-7|.|TRBV29-1|.
CSVASTGSYEQYF
TGCAGCGTTGCCAGTACAGGGTCCTACGAGCAGTACTTC
>TRBJ1-1|.|TRBV11-3|.
CASSVDNTEAFF
TGTGCCAGCAGCGTGGACAACACTGAAGCTTTCTTT
>TRBJ2-3|.|TRBV6-1|few
CASSESGSHTQYF
TGTGCCAGCAGTGAAAGTGGCAGTCATACGCAGTATTTT
>TRBJ2-1|TRBD2|TRBV28|.
CASSSTTAGSNNEQFF
TGTGCCAGCAGTTCCACCACAGCGGGGTCGAACAATGAGCAGTTCTTC
>TRBJ1-5|.|TRBV27|few
CASRPGTRDQPQHF
TGTGCCAGCAGGCCCGGGACACGGGATCAGCCCCAGCATTTT
>TRBJ1-1|TRBD1|TRBV2|.
CASSLQGARTNTEAFF
TGTGCCAGCAGTCTCCAGGGGGCGAGAACGAACACTGAAGCTTTCTTT
>TRBJ1-1|.|TRBV5-1|.
CASSSQLSYSNTEAFF
TGCGCCAGCAGCTCACAACTATCTTACTCGAACACTGAAGCTTTCTTT
>TRBJ2-4|TRBD1|TRBV7-9|.
CASSLGTDKNIQYF
TGTGCCAGCAGCCTAGGGACAGACAAAAACATTCAGTACTTC
>TRBJ2-4|.|TRBV2|few
CASSVRVLAKNIQYF
TGTGCCAGCAGTGTTCGGGTTCTAGCCAAAAACATTCAGTACTTC
>TRBJ2-7|.|TRBV6-1|.
CASSETAFSYEQYF
TGTGCCAGCAGTGAAACAGCCTTCTCCTACGAGCAGTACTTC
>TRBJ2-5|TRBD1|TRBV5-4|.
CASSSDDRGRETQYF
TGTGCCAGCAGCTCTGACGACAGGGGACGAGAGACCCAGTACTTC
>TRBJ1-2|TRBD1|TRBV7-2|.
CASSFAGQGPYGYTF
TGTGCCAGCAGCTTTGCGGGACAGGGGCCCTATGGCTACACCTTC
>TRBJ2-7|.|TRBV7-2|.
CASSLASSRNEQYF
TGTGCCAGCAGCTTAGCCTCGTCGCGTAACGAGCAGTACTTC
>TRBJ2-1|.|TRBV6-6|.
CASRSSSWQGIDEQFF
TGTGCCAGCAGATCATCCAGCTGGCAGGGGATCGATGAGCAGTTCTTC
>TRBJ2-7|TRBD2|TRBV6-5|.
CASSADGGSPYEQYF
TGTGCCAGCAGTGCGGACGGGGGGTCACCCTACGAGCAGTACTTC
>TRBJ1-2|.|TRBV6-1|.
CATGGVGQGYGYTF
TGTGCCACCGGGGGGGTAGGCCAGGGTTATGGCTACACCTTC
>TRBJ1-5|.|TRBV19|.
CASSMVVGEPQHF
TGTGCCAGTAGTATGGTGGTTGGGGAGCCCCAGCATTTT
>TRBJ1-2|.|TRBV20-1|.
CSAARQEGYTF
TGCAGTGCTGCCCGACAGGAAGGCTACACCTTC
>TRBJ1-2|.|TRBV2|.
CASIIGILNYGYTF
TGTGCCAGCATAATAGGCATCCTTAACTATGGCTACACCTTC
>TRBJ2-7|.|TRBV28|.
CASSLLPLSYEQYF
TGTGCCAGCAGCCTTTTACCCCTCTCCTACGAGCAGTACTTC
>TRBJ1-1|.|TRBV4-2|.
CASSQGLSGLNTEAFF
TGTGCCAGCAGCCAAGGTCTCTCGGGTCTGAACACTGAAGCTTTCTTT
>TRBJ1-5|.|TRBV29-1|.
CSVEAGWEPQHF
TGCAGCGTTGAAGCGGGATGGGAGCCCCAGCATTTT
>TRBJ1-5|.|TRBV6-1|.
CASSEGMGQGTNQPQHF
TGTGCCAGCAGTGAAGGAATGGGGCAGGGGACCAATCAGCCCCAGCATTTT
>TRBJ2-5|.|TRBV9|.
CASSVEGPRREAQYF
TGTGCCAGCAGCGTAGAGGGTCCACGAAGGGAGGCCCAGTACTTC
>TRBJ1-2|TRBD1|TRBV18|.
CASSPNGQGDYGYTF
TGTGCCAGCTCACCAAATGGGCAGGGGGACTATGGCTACACCTTC
>TRBJ1-5|.|TRBV7-2|.
CASSKSNQPQHF
TGTGCCAGCAGCAAGAGCAATCAGCCCCAGCATTTT
>TRBJ1-1|.|TRBV21-1|.
CASSKGPTPARGNTEAFF
TGTGCCAGCAGCAAAGGCCCCACCCCCGCAAGGGGGAACACTGAAGCTTTCTTT
>TRBJ2-2|TRBD2|TRBV4-2|.
CASSQEGVGGARELFF
TGTGCCAGCAGCCAAGAGGGAGTCGGGGGGGCCCGGGAGCTGTTTTTT
>TRBJ2-1|.|TRBV19|.
CASSIASNNEQFF
TGTGCCAGTAGTATCGCCAGTAACAATGAGCAGTTCTTC
>TRBJ2-2|.|TRBV12-5|.
CASGRGQNTGELFF
TGTGCTAGTGGTCGCGGACAGAACACCGGGGAGCTGTTTTTT
>TRBJ1-3|.|TRBV7-9|.
CASGPSGISGNTIYF
TGTGCCAGCGGACCCTCAGGGATTTCTGGAAACACCATATATTTT
>TRBJ2-2|TRBD2|TRBV10-1|.
CASSSSGGGAAGELFF
TGCGCCAGCAGTTCCTCCGGCGGGGGGGCCGCCGGGGAGCTGTTTTTT
>TRBJ2-2|.|TRBV7-2|.
CASGLRLCGELFF
TGTGCCAGCGGGCTCCGTCTCTGCGGGGAGCTGTTTTTT
>TRBJ2-2|TRBD2|TRBV29-1|.
CSVTVAGGTGELFF
TGCAGCGTGACCGTAGCGGGGGGGACCGGGGAGCTGTTTTTT
>TRBJ1-2|.|TRBV10-1|.
CASSESVGGYGYTF
TGCGCCAGCAGTGAGTCGGTGGGGGGCTATGGCTACACCTTC
>TRBJ2-3|.|TRBV28|.
CASKGGTSTDTQYF
TGTGCCAGCAAGGGGGGGACTAGCACAGATACGCAGTATTTT
>TRBJ2-7|TRBD1|TRBV6-5|.
CASSSRQGSDEQYF
TGTGCCAGCAGTAGCAGACAGGGGTCGGACGAGCAGTACTTC
>TRBJ2-3|.|TRBV4-1|.
CASSQVPLGRGATDTQYF
TGCGCCAGCAGCCAAGTCCCCCTGGGGCGGGGCGCCACAGATACGCAGTATTTT
>TRBJ2-2|.|TRBV7-7|once
CASSLRLGPGTGELFF
TGTGCCAGCAGCCTACGACTTGGCCCCGGCACCGGGGAGCTGTTTTTT
>TRBJ2-1|.|TRBV4-2|.
CASSHESDNEQFF
TGTGCCAGCAGCCACGAATCCGACAATGAGCAGTTCTTC
>TRBJ2-6|.|TRBV19|few
CASTNRLQVSGANVLTF
TGTGCCAGTACTAATCGGTTACAGGTCTCTGGGGCCAACGTCCTGACTTTC
>TRBJ2-2|TRBD1|TRBV6-1|once
CATSTGGAGGELFF
TGTGCCACAAGTACAGGGGGCGCAGGCGGGGAGCTGTTTTTT
>TRBJ1-2|.|TRBV7-9|.
CASSLSQGNYGYTF
TGTGCCAGCAGCCTATCTCAGGGGAACTATGGCTACACCTTC
>TRBJ1-2|TRBD1|TRBV12-5|.
CASGLVLGTIQGATLNYGYTF
TGTGCTAGTGGTTTGGTGCTGGGGACCATTCAGGGGGCTACCCTTAACTATGGCTACACCTTC
>TRBJ1-3|TRBD1|TRBV18|.
CASSPSQGQFSGNTIYF
TGTGCCAGCTCACCATCGCAGGGACAGTTCTCTGGAAACACCATATATTTT
>TRBJ2-2|.|TRBV6-5|.
CASSEGRQTGELFF
TGTGCCAGCAGTGAGGGCAGACAGACCGGGGAGCTGTTTTTT
>TRBJ2-7|TRBD2|TRBV7-9|.
CASSFYGAGGRF
TGTGCCAGCAGCTTTTACGGCGCGGGGGGTCGCTTC
>TRBJ2-2|.|TRBV19|.
CAAQTAGELFF
TGTGCCGCTCAAACAGCCGGGGAGCTGTTTTTT
>TRBJ2-2|.|TRBV10-3|.
CAIGPAGTGELFF
TGTGCCATCGGGCCAGCGGGCACCGGGGAGCTGTTTTTT
>TRBJ1-6|.|TRBV5-4|.
CASSFVGREDSPLHF
TGTGCCAGCAGCTTCGTTGGTAGGGAGGATTCACCCCTCCACTTT
>TRBJ2-7|.|TRBV10-1|few
CASSESVGVGEQYF
TGCGCCAGCAGTGAGTCCGTAGGGGTGGGCGAGCAGTACTTC
>TRBJ2-3|.|TRBV5-1|.
CATGAGDSTDTQYF
TGCGCCACCGGGGCAGGGGATAGCACAGATACGCAGTATTTT
>TRBJ1-4|TRBD1|TRBV23-1|once
CASSQSSPGTAPGKLFF
TGCGCCAGCAGTCAATCCTCGCCTGGGACAGCCCCAGGAAAACTGTTTTTT
>TRBJ2-7|.|TRBV21-1|.
CASSLSARDRASYEQYF
TGTGCCAGCAGCCTCTCAGCCCGGGACAGGGCCTCCTACGAGCAGTACTTC
>TRBJ1-5|TRBD1|TRBV2|.
CASSGQGARSNQPQHF
TGTGCCAGCAGTGGACAGGGGGCGCGATCAAATCAGCCCCAGCATTTT
>TRBJ1-2|.|TRBV7-2|.
CASSLGGGDTNYGYTF
TGTGCCAGCAGCTTAGGGGGCGGGGACACTAACTATGGCTACACCTTC
>TRBJ1-4|TRBD1|TRBV2|once
CASSLSGQGTEKLFF
TGTGCCAGCAGTCTCTCGGGACAGGGTACTGAAAAACTGTTTTTT
>TRBJ1-6|.|TRBV7-9|.
CASSEDGGGTPLHF
TGTGCCAGCAGCGAGGACGGGGGTGGGACACCCCTCCACTTT